Listed below are T cell receptor beta chains from one sample, sequenced in a study of CD8+ T cells in alopecia areata. TCRdb's table, derived via immunoSEQ multiplex PCR, lists solely in-frame clones and lacks some. The table shows 270,000 or so clones, with about 62% occurring only once. Sequenced here: CD4+ T cells sorted from blood, sampled at week 24, from a patient treated with tofacitinib. The receptors shown here come from a human donor with alopecia areata. CDR3s include the opening cysteine and the closing phenylalanine or tryptophan. Each record gives: CDR3 DNA, CDR3 protein, clone size, J gene, D gene, V gene. A D gene is named only where the DNA matches it firmly. The size field is filled for only some rows; it gives once, few, many or a size class.

cdr3_nt: TGCAGCGGCCGACAGTTGAACACTGAAGCTTTCTTT
cdr3_aa: CSGRQLNTEAFF
clone_size: few
j_call: TRBJ1-1
d_call: NA
v_call: TRBV29-1

cdr3_nt: TGTGCCTGGAGTCCGGACAGTGCCTATGGCTACACCTTC
cdr3_aa: CAWSPDSAYGYTF
clone_size: NA
j_call: TRBJ1-2
d_call: NA
v_call: TRBV30

cdr3_nt: TGTGCCTGGAGTGGACAGGGGGCAGGCTATGGCTACACCTTC
cdr3_aa: CAWSGQGAGYGYTF
clone_size: NA
j_call: TRBJ1-2
d_call: TRBD1
v_call: TRBV30

cdr3_nt: TGTGCCAGCAGTACTAGCGGGGGCCTCTCCTACAATGAGCAGTTCTTC
cdr3_aa: CASSTSGGLSYNEQFF
clone_size: few
j_call: TRBJ2-1
d_call: TRBD2
v_call: TRBV6-6

cdr3_nt: TGTGCCAGCACCATCCAGGGGAACACCGGGGAGCTGTTTTTT
cdr3_aa: CASTIQGNTGELFF
clone_size: once
j_call: TRBJ2-2
d_call: NA
v_call: TRBV6-1

cdr3_nt: TGCAGCGTTGAAAGGGATGGGGGCTACACCTTC
cdr3_aa: CSVERDGGYTF
clone_size: NA
j_call: TRBJ1-2
d_call: NA
v_call: TRBV29-1

cdr3_nt: TGTGCCAGCAGTAAGCGGGGGGCGAACAATCAGCCCCAGCATTTT
cdr3_aa: CASSKRGANNQPQHF
clone_size: NA
j_call: TRBJ1-5
d_call: NA
v_call: TRBV28

cdr3_nt: TGCAGCGTTGTTAGGACAGGGGGTGATGGCTACACCTTC
cdr3_aa: CSVVRTGGDGYTF
clone_size: NA
j_call: TRBJ1-2
d_call: TRBD1
v_call: TRBV29-1

cdr3_nt: TGTGCCAGCTCACTTGGGACAGGGGGCGGCTACACCTTC
cdr3_aa: CASSLGTGGGYTF
clone_size: NA
j_call: TRBJ1-2
d_call: TRBD1
v_call: TRBV18

cdr3_nt: TGTGCCAGCAGTTTCCGCGCTGTAACAGGGGAAGATGGCTACACCTTC
cdr3_aa: CASSFRAVTGEDGYTF
clone_size: NA
j_call: TRBJ1-2
d_call: TRBD1
v_call: TRBV27

cdr3_nt: TGTGCCAGCAGCTTGGCGGACAGGGGGCGCGGCTACACCTTC
cdr3_aa: CASSLADRGRGYTF
clone_size: few
j_call: TRBJ1-2
d_call: TRBD1
v_call: TRBV5-4

cdr3_nt: TGTGCCAGCAGTACCGGGGGACATCGTTCCTACGAGCAGTACTTC
cdr3_aa: CASSTGGHRSYEQYF
clone_size: NA
j_call: TRBJ2-7
d_call: NA
v_call: TRBV27

cdr3_nt: TGTGCCACCAGAAGCGGGGCCCTTGGTATAGATACGCAGTATTTT
cdr3_aa: CATRSGALGIDTQYF
clone_size: NA
j_call: TRBJ2-3
d_call: TRBD2
v_call: TRBV28

cdr3_nt: TGCGCCAGCAGGGGAGTAGGGCAAGAGACCCAGTACTTC
cdr3_aa: CASRGVGQETQYF
clone_size: once
j_call: TRBJ2-5
d_call: NA
v_call: TRBV5-1

cdr3_nt: TGTGCCAGCAGGCCGAGGAACCTGAACACTGAAGCTTTCTTT
cdr3_aa: CASRPRNLNTEAFF
clone_size: few
j_call: TRBJ1-1
d_call: NA
v_call: TRBV7-2

cdr3_nt: TGTGCCAGCAGCTTGCGTCTGGGGGCAGAGACCCAGTACTTC
cdr3_aa: CASSLRLGAETQYF
clone_size: NA
j_call: TRBJ2-5
d_call: NA
v_call: TRBV7-3

cdr3_nt: TGTGCCAGCAGCCATGACTCGGAGACCCAGTACTTC
cdr3_aa: CASSHDSETQYF
clone_size: NA
j_call: TRBJ2-5
d_call: NA
v_call: TRBV9

cdr3_nt: TGTGCCAGCAGTGACCCCACAGGGGGCTTTGGGACCCAGTACTTC
cdr3_aa: CASSDPTGGFGTQYF
clone_size: once
j_call: TRBJ2-5
d_call: TRBD1
v_call: TRBV25-1

cdr3_nt: TGCAGCGTTGGGGGTACCGGGGCAACCAGCAATCAGCCCCAGCATTTT
cdr3_aa: CSVGGTGATSNQPQHF
clone_size: few
j_call: TRBJ1-5
d_call: NA
v_call: TRBV29-1

cdr3_nt: TGTGCCAGCAGCTGGGACAGGGGGGACACCGGGGAGCTGTTTTTT
cdr3_aa: CASSWDRGDTGELFF
clone_size: NA
j_call: TRBJ2-2
d_call: TRBD1
v_call: TRBV5-4

cdr3_nt: TGTGCCAGCAGCGTGGGGAATCGGGGCCCCTACAATGAGCAGTTCTTC
cdr3_aa: CASSVGNRGPYNEQFF
clone_size: NA
j_call: TRBJ2-1
d_call: NA
v_call: TRBV4-2

cdr3_nt: TGTGCCAGCAGCCGGGGGAACTATGGCTACACCTTC
cdr3_aa: CASSRGNYGYTF
clone_size: NA
j_call: TRBJ1-2
d_call: NA
v_call: TRBV2

cdr3_nt: TGTGCCAGTAGTCCTCTTAGCAGGGACAAGACCTATGGCTACACCTTC
cdr3_aa: CASSPLSRDKTYGYTF
clone_size: once
j_call: TRBJ1-2
d_call: NA
v_call: TRBV19

cdr3_nt: TGTGCCAGCACCTTACTTGGGGGAACCTATGAGCAGTTCTTC
cdr3_aa: CASTLLGGTYEQFF
clone_size: NA
j_call: TRBJ2-1
d_call: NA
v_call: TRBV6-5

cdr3_nt: TGTGCCAGCAGCCCCCGACAGGGCACCACTGAAGCTTTCTTT
cdr3_aa: CASSPRQGTTEAFF
clone_size: NA
j_call: TRBJ1-1
d_call: TRBD1
v_call: TRBV7-8

cdr3_nt: TGTGCCTGGAGCTCAGACAGGGTTGGGAGGATCTACGAGCAGTACTTC
cdr3_aa: CAWSSDRVGRIYEQYF
clone_size: NA
j_call: TRBJ2-7
d_call: NA
v_call: TRBV30

cdr3_nt: TGTGCCAGCAGCATAGGCGGGGGGAGACAAGAGACCCAGTACTTC
cdr3_aa: CASSIGGGRQETQYF
clone_size: NA
j_call: TRBJ2-5
d_call: TRBD2
v_call: TRBV7-9

cdr3_nt: TGCGCCAGCAGCTCCCTAGAGGGGAGCGGCTACACCTTC
cdr3_aa: CASSSLEGSGYTF
clone_size: NA
j_call: TRBJ1-2
d_call: NA
v_call: TRBV5-1

cdr3_nt: TGTGCCTGGAGTGTCAACACTGAAGCTTTCTTT
cdr3_aa: CAWSVNTEAFF
clone_size: NA
j_call: TRBJ1-1
d_call: NA
v_call: TRBV30

cdr3_nt: TGCAGCGTTGACCGGGGTCAGAACACTGAAGCTTTCTTT
cdr3_aa: CSVDRGQNTEAFF
clone_size: NA
j_call: TRBJ1-1
d_call: NA
v_call: TRBV29-1

cdr3_nt: TGTGCCACTTCGTTCGGGTCTCTTAATTCACCCCTCCACTTT
cdr3_aa: CATSFGSLNSPLHF
clone_size: NA
j_call: TRBJ1-6
d_call: NA
v_call: TRBV15

cdr3_nt: TGTGCCAGCAGCCTAGCGGGGCAACGCCTCTCCTACGAGCAGTACTTC
cdr3_aa: CASSLAGQRLSYEQYF
clone_size: NA
j_call: TRBJ2-7
d_call: TRBD2
v_call: TRBV7-2

cdr3_nt: TGCAGCGCCGGGACAGGGACATACGAGCAGTACTTC
cdr3_aa: CSAGTGTYEQYF
clone_size: NA
j_call: TRBJ2-7
d_call: TRBD1
v_call: TRBV29-1

cdr3_nt: TGTGCCGGTTCACGGCTGGATGAGCAGTTCTTC
cdr3_aa: CAGSRLDEQFF
clone_size: NA
j_call: TRBJ2-1
d_call: NA
v_call: TRBV30

cdr3_nt: TGTGCCAGCAGCGTAGCGATGGACACCTGGGGAGAGGAGACCCAGTACTTC
cdr3_aa: CASSVAMDTWGEETQYF
clone_size: NA
j_call: TRBJ2-5
d_call: NA
v_call: TRBV9

cdr3_nt: TGTGCCATCAGTGAGGTAGTGGAAGCTAGCGGTCGCACAGATACGCAGTATTTT
cdr3_aa: CAISEVVEASGRTDTQYF
clone_size: few
j_call: TRBJ2-3
d_call: TRBD2
v_call: TRBV10-3

cdr3_nt: TGTGCCACCCCCGGGACAGGGGTCTACAATGAGCAGTTCTTC
cdr3_aa: CATPGTGVYNEQFF
clone_size: NA
j_call: TRBJ2-1
d_call: TRBD1
v_call: TRBV30

cdr3_nt: TGTGCCAGCACCCCCCGGGGTGGGACAGGGGCCTACGAGCAGTACTTC
cdr3_aa: CASTPRGGTGAYEQYF
clone_size: NA
j_call: TRBJ2-7
d_call: TRBD1
v_call: TRBV2

cdr3_nt: TGTGCCAGCAGCTCACTAGCGGGGGGGGCCAATGAGCAGTTCTTC
cdr3_aa: CASSSLAGGANEQFF
clone_size: NA
j_call: TRBJ2-1
d_call: TRBD2
v_call: TRBV7-2

cdr3_nt: TGTGCCAGCACTCAGGACAGGGCTGGAAACACCATATATTTT
cdr3_aa: CASTQDRAGNTIYF
clone_size: few
j_call: TRBJ1-3
d_call: TRBD1
v_call: TRBV6-6

cdr3_nt: TGTGCCAGCAGCTTTCAGGATGAGCAGTTCTTC
cdr3_aa: CASSFQDEQFF
clone_size: few
j_call: TRBJ2-1
d_call: NA
v_call: TRBV13

cdr3_nt: TGTGCCAGCAGTCCCCGGGGGAGACTTTACAATGAGCAGTTCTTC
cdr3_aa: CASSPRGRLYNEQFF
clone_size: NA
j_call: TRBJ2-1
d_call: NA
v_call: TRBV7-2

cdr3_nt: TGTGCCAGCAGCGTAGGATCGACAGGGTACTATGGCTACACCTTC
cdr3_aa: CASSVGSTGYYGYTF
clone_size: NA
j_call: TRBJ1-2
d_call: TRBD1
v_call: TRBV9

cdr3_nt: TGCGCCAGCAGCCGACTGGACTATCCAAGCACAGATACGCAGTATTTT
cdr3_aa: CASSRLDYPSTDTQYF
clone_size: NA
j_call: TRBJ2-3
d_call: NA
v_call: TRBV4-1

cdr3_nt: TGTGCCAGCAGTTCCGAAACTCCGGGACCGCAAAACTATGGCTACACCTTC
cdr3_aa: CASSSETPGPQNYGYTF
clone_size: NA
j_call: TRBJ1-2
d_call: NA
v_call: TRBV28